The sequence of this T cell receptor (beta chain) was determined in a study of T cell responses to AZD1222 COVID-19 vaccine. Study results and caveats: As reported, nearly half of all spike-specific TCRs target variant regions that are unmutated. All repertoire sampling was performed exclusively after the peak T cell response. Baseline testing showed seropositivity in only a handful of AZD1222 recipients.

Analyses pooled second doses at about 4 or about 12 weeks. Concerning this clone: Its antigen remains unknown.

The data were produced by immunoSEQ multiplex PCR, yet TCRdb's version contains in-frame clones alone and is incomplete. The repertoire has fewer than 120,000 clones, about 95% of them found once; the top ten carry about 3.1%. The source material was peripheral blood, sampled 28 days after the second AZD1222 dose. This TCR was recovered from an adult who received the AZD1222 COVID-19 vaccine.

CDR3 DNA: TGTGCCAGCAGTGAATTTGGACTAGCGGGAGCCTACAATGAGCAGTTCTTC. It yields the protein CASSEFGLAGAYNEQFF. The chain couples TRBV6-1 to TRBJ2-1, with TRBD2 matching over 13 bases. V dropped 2 bases and J dropped 2; count of bases not matched to a gene: 3. The germline V gene has CDR1 MNHNS and CDR2 SASEGT. The CDR3 spans 17 residues.